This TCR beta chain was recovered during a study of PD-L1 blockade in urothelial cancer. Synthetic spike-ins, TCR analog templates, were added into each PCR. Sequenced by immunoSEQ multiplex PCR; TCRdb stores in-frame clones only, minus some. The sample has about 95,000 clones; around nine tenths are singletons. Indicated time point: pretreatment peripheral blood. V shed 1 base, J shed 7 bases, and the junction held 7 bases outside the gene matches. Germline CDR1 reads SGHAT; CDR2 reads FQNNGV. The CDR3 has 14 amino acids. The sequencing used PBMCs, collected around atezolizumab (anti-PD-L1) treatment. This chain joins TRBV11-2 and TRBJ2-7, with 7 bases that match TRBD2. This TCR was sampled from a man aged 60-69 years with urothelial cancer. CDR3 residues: CASSLAGGRFEQYF. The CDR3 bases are TGTGCCAGCAGCTTAGCCGGCGGGAGATTTGAGCAGTACTTC. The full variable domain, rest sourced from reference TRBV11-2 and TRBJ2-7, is EAGVAQSPRYKIIEKRQSVAFWCNPISGHATLYWYQQILGQGPKLLIQFQNNGVVDDSQLPKDRFSAERLKGVDSTLKIQPAKLEDSAVYLCASSLAGGRFEQYFGPGTRLTVT.